Following are 12 T cell receptor beta chains from one sample sequenced in a study of cytomegalovirus exposure and HLA in healthy donors. Researchers ran the PCR with 60 Vbeta and 13 Jbeta primers. This table comes from immunoSEQ multiplex PCR, and its TCRdb copy is limited to in-frame clones, with some not included. The table lists approximately 120,000 clones, more than 60% of them singletons. The specimen was PBMCs. The source is a woman in her sixties or seventies in good health and CMV-seropositive.

This clone turned up a few times. The chain joins TRBV7-9 to TRBJ1-5; D possibly corresponds to TRBD1 (5 bases). This CDR3 spans 16 amino acids. Germline V gene lookup returns CDR1 SEHNR and CDR2 FQNEAQ (reference sequence). With 2 bases removed from V and 3 bases from J, the gap between germline ends came to 14 bases. The CDR3 here is CASSLYGAGFNQPQHF. The CDR3 region has the DNA TGTGCCAGCAGCTTATATGGGGCAGGGTTCAATCAGCCCCAGCATTTT.

The genes are TRBV30 and TRBJ2-2; no reliable D call. The V gene lost 2 bases and the J gene lost 3 bases, with 7 bases spanning the gap. The germline V gene has CDR1 GTSNPN and CDR2 SVGIG (reference sequence). The CDR3 is 13 residues long. CDR3 residues: CAWSRQDTGELFF. Here the CDR3 DNA reads TGTGCCTGGAGTCGGCAGGACACCGGGGAGCTGTTTTTT. The entire variable domain, with the rest obtained from reference TRBV30 and TRBJ2-2, is as follows: SQTIHQWPATLVQPVGSPLSLECTVEGTSNPNLYWYRQAAGRGLQLLFYSVGIGQISSEVPQNLSASRPQDRQFILSSKKLLLSDSGFYLCAWSRQDTGELFFGEGSRLTVL.

This sequence joins TRBV18 and TRBJ1-1, with D perhaps TRBD1 (5 bases). The CDR3 is 13 amino acids. V was clipped by 5 bases and J by 0 bases, with 7 bases between them. Germline lookup yields CDR1 KGHSH and CDR2 LQKENI. In DNA, the CDR3 is TGTGCCAGCTCAGGGGCCATGAACACTGAAGCTTTCTTT. This sequence encodes CASSGAMNTEAFF.

This chain uses TRBV5-1 with TRBJ2-2; the match to TRBD1 covers 8 bases. CDR3 size: 13 residues. The ends lost 5 bases at V and 9 bases at J; junction bases unmatched: 6. The germline V gene has CDR1 SGHRS and CDR2 YFSETQ. Written as DNA, the CDR3 is TGCGCCAGCAGGGTGGGACAGGCAAGGGAGCTGTTTTTT. This gives the protein CASRVGQARELFF.

This rearrangement joins TRBV4-3 to TRBJ2-1, with TRBD2 identical over 8 bases. Per germline, CDR1 LGHNA and CDR2 YSLEER. V gave up 0 bases and J gave up 0 bases; unmatched junction bases: 7. This CDR3 has 18 amino acids. The CDR3 nucleotides read TGCGCCAGCAGCCAAGATTTCACTAGCGGCAGCTCCTACAATGAGCAGTTCTTC. Its translation: CASSQDFTSGSSYNEQFF.

The rearrangement links TRBV7-2 to TRBJ1-1, with 9 nucleotides matching TRBD1. This CDR3 comprises 14 residues. V lost 5 bases, J lost 1 base, and 2 bases stayed unmatched. Germline V gives CDR1 SGHTA, CDR2 FQGNSA. CDR3 protein: CASSRDRENTEAFF. The CDR3 nucleotides are TGTGCCAGCAGCCGGGACAGGGAGAACACTGAAGCTTTCTTT.

This chain joins TRBV7-9 and TRBJ2-7; possible D gene TRBD2, 7 bases. The CDR3 consists of 15 residues. Trimming cost V 1 base and J 5 bases, with 15 bases left between them. The germline V gene encodes CDR1 SEHNR and CDR2 FQNEAQ (reference sequence). The CDR3 DNA sequence: TGTGCCAGCAGCTTAGAAAGGGGGGGCATCCACGAGCAGTACTTC. Translated: CASSLERGGIHEQYF.

This chain uses TRBV7-2 with TRBJ1-2; 9 nucleotides agree with TRBD1. J lost 5 bases, V lost 5 bases, and 9 bases had no gene match. Germline V gene sequence: CDR1 SGHTA, CDR2 FQGNSA. The CDR3 covers 15 residues. The DNA for the CDR3 is TGTGCCAGCAGCAAAGGGGACAGGGAGGGGTATGGCTACACCTTC. It translates to CASSKGDREGYGYTF.

CDR3 region: CASSLPEGLKETQYF. The CDR3 DNA sequence: TGTGCCAGCAGCCTCCCGGAGGGGTTGAAAGAGACCCAGTACTTC. The chain links TRBV7-9 to TRBJ2-5, with D perhaps TRBD2 (6 bases). The CDR3 has 15 residues. Germline values: CDR1 SEHNR, CDR2 FQNEAQ (reference sequence). Trimming took 5 bases from V and 3 from J, leaving 16 bases between them. The complete variable domain, with remaining parts taken from reference TRBV7-9 and TRBJ2-5, reads DTGVSQNPRHKITKRGQNVTFRCDPISEHNRLYWYRQTLGQGPEFLTYFQNEAQLEKSRLLSDRFSAERPKGSFSTLEIQRTEQGDSAMYLCASSLPEGLKETQYFGPGTRLLVL.

This chain uses TRBV5-6 with TRBJ2-7; D is possibly TRBD1 (5 bases). Trimming took off 3 bases at V and 7 bases at J, with 8 bases between the two ends. This CDR3 region has 11 residues. Germline CDR1 is SGHDT and CDR2 is YYEEEE. CDR3 in DNA: TGTGCCAGCAGCTACCAGGGAGAGCAGTACTTC. Translating gives CASSYQGEQYF.

The chain couples TRBV7-2 to TRBJ1-5, with 7 nucleotides matching TRBD1. Losses at the gene ends were 5 bases for V and 1 base for J; bases not matched to a gene: 5. Germline lookup yields CDR1 SGHTA and CDR2 FQGNSA. The CDR3 contains 15 residues. CDR3 nucleotide sequence: TGTGCCAGCAGCCCAGGGACAGCGAGCAATCAGCCCCAGCATTTT. This sequence encodes CASSPGTASNQPQHF.

The genes are TRBV5-5 and TRBJ1-2; D remains ambiguous. V gave up 0 bases and J gave up 5 bases, with 14 bases separating them. The CDR3 consists of 15 residues. Germline V gene sequence: CDR1 SGHKS, CDR2 YYEKEE (reference sequence). CDR3 DNA: TGTGCCAGCAGCTTGGATAAAACCCCTATATATGGCTACACCTTC. This gives the protein CASSLDKTPIYGYTF.